This TCR beta chain emerged from a study of molecular identifiers for immune sequencing clone quantification. About the research overall: Within a replicate experiment, RNA obtained from either around 20,000 or 100,000 naive CD8 cells was divided into five aliquots, and four of those aliquots were then sequenced.

Trimming pared 1 base from V and 2 bases from J, leaving 11 bases between. The CDR3 runs to 16 residues. The V gene's germline CDR1 is SGHTA and CDR2 FQGNSA. This clonotype was found many times. Its antigen is currently unknown. The study, taken as a whole, reports: Investigators reportedly could detect spiked Jurkat TCR RNA from one cell among around 900,000 naive cells.

Construction of naive CD8 libraries employed about 17,000 to 1,100,000 sorted cells together with 10%, 30% or 50% RNA. Based on a CD8+CD4-CCR7+CD45RA+ profile, naive CD8 T cells were sorted. TCRdb processed the PCR reads anew with MiXCR; each CDR3 protein has one entry. The table records about 640,000 distinct CDR3 sequences, about 20% of them present only once. The chain has TRBV7-2 and TRBJ1-4; D uncertain. The sample was naive CD8+ T cells from blood, with Jurkat cell RNA spiked in. Documented subset: FACS-sorted CD8+CD4-CCR7+CD45RA+ naive T cells. The receptor was isolated from a human donor in good health. Some libraries in this study had Jurkat cell RNA spiked in. In DNA, the CDR3 is TGTGCCAGCAGCTTAGAGATCGGGCAGACTAATGAAAAACTGTTTTTT. Amino acids: CASSLEIGQTNEKLFF.